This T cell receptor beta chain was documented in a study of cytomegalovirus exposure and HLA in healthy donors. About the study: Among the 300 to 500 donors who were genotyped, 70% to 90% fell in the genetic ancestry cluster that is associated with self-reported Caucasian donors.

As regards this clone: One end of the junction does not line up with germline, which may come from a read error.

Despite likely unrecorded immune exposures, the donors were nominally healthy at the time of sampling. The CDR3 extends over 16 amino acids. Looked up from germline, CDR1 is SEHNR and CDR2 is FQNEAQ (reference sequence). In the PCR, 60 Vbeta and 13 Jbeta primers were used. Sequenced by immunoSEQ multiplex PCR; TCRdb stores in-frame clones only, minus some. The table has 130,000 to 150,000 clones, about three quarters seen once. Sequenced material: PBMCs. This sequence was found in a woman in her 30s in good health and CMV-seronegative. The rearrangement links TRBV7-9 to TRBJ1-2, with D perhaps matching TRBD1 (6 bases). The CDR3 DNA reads TGTTCCAGCACCCTTGGGGCAGGGGTGGAAAAAGCTGGCTACACCTTC. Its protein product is CSSTLGAGVEKAGYTF.